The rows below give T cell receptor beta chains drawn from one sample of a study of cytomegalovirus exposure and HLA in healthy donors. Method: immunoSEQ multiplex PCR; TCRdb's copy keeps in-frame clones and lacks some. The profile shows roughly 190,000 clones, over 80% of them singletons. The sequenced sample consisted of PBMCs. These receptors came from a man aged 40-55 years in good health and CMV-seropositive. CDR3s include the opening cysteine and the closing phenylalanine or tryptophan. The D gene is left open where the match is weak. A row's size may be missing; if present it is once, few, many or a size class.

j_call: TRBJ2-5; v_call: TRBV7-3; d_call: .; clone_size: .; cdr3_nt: TGTGCCAGCAGCTTAGCAGGTTCCTATCAAGAGACCCAGTACTTC; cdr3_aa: CASSLAGSYQETQYF
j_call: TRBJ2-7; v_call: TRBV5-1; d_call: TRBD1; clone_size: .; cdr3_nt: TGCGCCAGCAGGTGGGGACAGGGATCCTACGAGCAGTACTTC; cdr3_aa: CASRWGQGSYEQYF
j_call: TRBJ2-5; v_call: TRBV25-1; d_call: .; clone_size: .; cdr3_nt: TGTGCCAGCGCAGACAGGAGACAAGAGACCCAGTACTTC; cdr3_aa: CASADRRQETQYF
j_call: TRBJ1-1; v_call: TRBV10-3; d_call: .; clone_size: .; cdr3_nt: TGTGCCATCAGTGAAGTCGGGGAGGGCACTGAAGCTTTCTTT; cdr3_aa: CAISEVGEGTEAFF
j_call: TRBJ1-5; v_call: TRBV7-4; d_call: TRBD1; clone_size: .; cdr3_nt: TGTGCCAGCAGCGGGGACAGAAGCAATCAGCCCCAGCATTTT; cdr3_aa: CASSGDRSNQPQHF
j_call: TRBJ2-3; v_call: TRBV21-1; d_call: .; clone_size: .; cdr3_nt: TGTGCCAGCAGCAAACGACAGGGCTCACCCTTAACAGATACGCAGTATTTT; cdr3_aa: CASSKRQGSPLTDTQYF
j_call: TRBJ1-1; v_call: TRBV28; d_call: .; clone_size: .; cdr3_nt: TGTGCCAGCAGGGGAGCCGGTACAGGGACTGAAGCTTTCTTT; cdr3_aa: CASRGAGTGTEAFF
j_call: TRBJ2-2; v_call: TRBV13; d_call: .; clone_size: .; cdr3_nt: TGTGCCAGCAGCCCGAGGGATTCGAACACCGGGGAGCTGTTTTTT; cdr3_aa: CASSPRDSNTGELFF
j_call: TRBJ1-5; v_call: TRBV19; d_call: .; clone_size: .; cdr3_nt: TGTGCCAGTAGTAATTCAGCGAGTAATCAGCCCCAGCATTTT; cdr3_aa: CASSNSASNQPQHF
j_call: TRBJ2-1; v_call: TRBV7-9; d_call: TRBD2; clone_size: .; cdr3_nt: TGTGCCAGCAGCCCTTTTCTAGCGGGGGCATACAATGAGCAGTTCTTC; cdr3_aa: CASSPFLAGAYNEQFF
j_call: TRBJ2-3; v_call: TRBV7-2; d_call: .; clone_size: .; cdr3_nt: TGTGCCAGCAGCTTAGTAGTGGGCACAGATACGCAGTATTTT; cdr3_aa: CASSLVVGTDTQYF
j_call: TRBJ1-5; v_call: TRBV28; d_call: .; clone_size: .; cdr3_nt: TGTGCCAGCAGCTCCCCCCCGGTGGGGGGGGGAAGCAATCAGCCCCAGCATTTT; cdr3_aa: CASSSPPVGGGSNQPQHF
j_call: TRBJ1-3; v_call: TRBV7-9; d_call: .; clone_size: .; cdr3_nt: TGTGCCAGTCCGCAGGGGAGCTCTGGAAACACCATATATTTT; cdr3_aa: CASPQGSSGNTIYF
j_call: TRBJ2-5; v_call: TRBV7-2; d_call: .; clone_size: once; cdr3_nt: TGTGCCAGCAGCCGTCAGGGGCAAGAGACCCAGTACTTC; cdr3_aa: CASSRQGQETQYF
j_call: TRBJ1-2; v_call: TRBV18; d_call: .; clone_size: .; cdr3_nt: TGTGCCAGCTCACCACGCCGGACAAATTCAAGCCGATTATATGGCTACACCTTC; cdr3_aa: CASSPRRTNSSRLYGYTF
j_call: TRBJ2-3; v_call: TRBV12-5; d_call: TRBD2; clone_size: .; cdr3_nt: TGTGCTAGTGGTTGGCGGGGGGGCACAGATACGCAGTATTTT; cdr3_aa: CASGWRGGTDTQYF